This record covers a single T cell receptor (beta chain). Its antigen is not known. With 4 bases removed from V and 1 base from J, the gap between germline ends came to 13 bases. Germline lookup yields CDR1 SQVTM and CDR2 ANQGSEA. The length of the CDR3 is 14 residues. This table comes from immunoSEQ multiplex PCR, and its TCRdb copy is limited to in-frame clones, with some not included. The sample lists approximately 88,000 clones, roughly 84% occurring once. The source of the sample is a study of OX40 agonist ivuxolimab in advanced cancers. Study in general: Patients received the agonistic anti-OX40 (CD134) antibody ivuxolimab.

Study-level points and caveats: Relative to CD4+ cells, CD8+ T cells on average had more expanded clones.

The J gene is TRBJ1-1, the V gene TRBV29-1; D is possibly TRBD1 (6 bases). The sample consisted of CD4+ or CD8+ T cells sorted from blood, taken in a trial of the OX40 agonist ivuxolimab. The origin of this receptor is an adult with an advanced solid tumor such as melanoma, head and neck, liver or kidney cancer. CDR3 region: CSVGGGLRNTEAFF. CDR3 bases: TGCAGCGTTGGGGGGGGGCTAAGGAACACTGAAGCTTTCTTT.